This T cell receptor beta chain was identified during a study of T cells after yellow fever vaccination. The study's findings and limits: Highly abundant clonotypes carried over from the bulk population could end up in FACS-sorted repertoires as contaminants.

Remarks on this clonotype: The antigen is unknown.

This CDR3 has 17 residues. V dropped 4 bases and J dropped 0; count of bases not matched to a gene: 6. Per germline, CDR1 LGHNA and CDR2 YSLEER. For TCR, cDNA came from 5'RACE template switching, which added a universal primer site and UMIs. TCRdb redid the calling of the 5' RACE reads with MiXCR, one entry per CDR3 protein. Altogether around 500,000 distinct CDR3 sequences are present, 21% being singletons, with the ten largest covering about a sixth. The sequencing used PBMCs, collected roughly 23 days after the first yellow fever vaccination. The sequence came from a man aged 18 to 35 who received the YFV17D yellow fever vaccine. The chain uses TRBV4-3 and TRBJ2-4; 10 bases line up with TRBD1. The DNA for the CDR3 is TGCGCCAGCAGCCGACAGGGACAGGGGCCAGCCAAAAACATTCAGTACTTC. The encoded protein is CASSRQGQGPAKNIQYF.